This T cell receptor beta chain was recorded in a study of PD-1 blockade in mismatch repair-deficient tumors. The sample holds a few counts of this clone. Libraries were prepared by immunoSEQ multiplex PCR; TCRdb keeps only in-frame clonotypes and omits some of them. The sample comprises roughly 50,000 clones, 81% of which are singletons, and roughly 8.1% rests with the top ten. Mismatch repair deficiency was confirmed in all patients, by PCR or immunohistochemistry. TCRs were sequenced from a few patients responding to pembrolizumab. Germline CDR1 reads SGDLS; CDR2 reads YYNGEE. The CDR3 totals 14 residues. The V segment lost 2 bases and the J segment 7 bases; nucleotides outside the gene matches: 8.

This clonotype was obtained from an adult with mismatch repair-deficient cancer. This chain joins TRBV9 and TRBJ2-7; 8 bases line up with TRBD2. Material: peripheral blood, obtained approximately 18 weeks after starting pembrolizumab. CDR3 in DNA: TGTGCCAGCAGCGTTATTAGCGGGATGGGTGAGCAGTACTTC. It specifies CASSVISGMGEQYF. Filled out from reference TRBV9 and TRBJ2-7, the complete variable domain reads DSGVTQTPKHLITATGQRVTLRCSPRSGDLSVYWYQQSLDQGLQFLIQYYNGEERAKGNILERFSAQQFPDLHSELNLSSLELGDSALYFCASSVISGMGEQYFGPGTRLTVT.